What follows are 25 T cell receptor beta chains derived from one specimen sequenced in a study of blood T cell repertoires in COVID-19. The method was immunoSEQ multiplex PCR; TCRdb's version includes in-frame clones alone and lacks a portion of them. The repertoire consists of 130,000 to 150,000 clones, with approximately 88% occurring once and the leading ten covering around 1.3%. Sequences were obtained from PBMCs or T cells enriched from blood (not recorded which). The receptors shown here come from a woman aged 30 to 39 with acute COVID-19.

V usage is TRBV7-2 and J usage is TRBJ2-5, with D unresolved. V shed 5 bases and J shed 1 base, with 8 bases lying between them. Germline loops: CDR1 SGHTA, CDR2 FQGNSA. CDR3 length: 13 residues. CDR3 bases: TGTGCCAGCAGCCGTCGGAGCCAAGAGACCCAGTACTTC. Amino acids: CASSRRSQETQYF.

The CDR3 is CASSLLTSGPEQYF. The CDR3 DNA sequence: TGTGCCAGCAGCTTATTGACTAGCGGACCAGAGCAGTACTTC. This rearrangement joins TRBV7-2 to TRBJ2-7; 9 bases match TRBD2. The CDR3 length is 14 residues. V shed 2 bases, J shed 7 bases, and the junction held 6 bases outside the gene matches. The germline V gene has CDR1 SGHTA and CDR2 FQGNSA.

In nucleotides, the CDR3 is TGTGCCAGCACCCGTTCCAGGGGAAGTTACGAGCAGTACTTC. Protein sequence: CASTRSRGSYEQYF. This chain uses TRBV27 with TRBJ2-7; D is possibly TRBD1 (6 bases). The CDR3 is 14 residues long. Trimming shortened V by 7 bases and J by 4 bases, and 17 bases separated the two germline ends. From germline, CDR1 is MNHEY and CDR2 SMNVEV (reference sequence).

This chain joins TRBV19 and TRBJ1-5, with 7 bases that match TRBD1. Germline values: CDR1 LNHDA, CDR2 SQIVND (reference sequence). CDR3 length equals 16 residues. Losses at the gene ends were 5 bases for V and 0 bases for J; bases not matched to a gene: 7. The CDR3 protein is CASSGQGVDSNQPQHF. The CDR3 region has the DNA TGTGCCAGTAGTGGCCAGGGGGTGGATAGCAATCAGCCCCAGCATTTT.

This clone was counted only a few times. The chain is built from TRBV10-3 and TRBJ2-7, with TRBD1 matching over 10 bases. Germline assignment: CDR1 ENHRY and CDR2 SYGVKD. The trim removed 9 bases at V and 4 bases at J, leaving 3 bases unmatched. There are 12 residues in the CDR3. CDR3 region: CAIGQGGYEQYF. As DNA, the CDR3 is TGTGCCATAGGACAGGGGGGGTACGAGCAGTACTTC.

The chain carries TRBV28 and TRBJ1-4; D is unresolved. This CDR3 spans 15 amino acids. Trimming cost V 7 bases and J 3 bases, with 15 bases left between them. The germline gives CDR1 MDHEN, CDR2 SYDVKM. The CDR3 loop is CASTSSRIPNEKLFF. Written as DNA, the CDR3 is TGTGCCAGCACTTCTAGCCGAATCCCTAATGAAAAACTGTTTTTT.

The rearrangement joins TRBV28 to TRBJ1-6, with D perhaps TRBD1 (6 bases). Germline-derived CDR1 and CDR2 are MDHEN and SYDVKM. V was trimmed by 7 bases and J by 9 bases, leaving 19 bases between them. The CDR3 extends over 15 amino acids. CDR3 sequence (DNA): TGTGCCAGCACCACCTCGGGGGGGCGCCTTTCACCCCTCCACTTT. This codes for CASTTSGGRLSPLHF.

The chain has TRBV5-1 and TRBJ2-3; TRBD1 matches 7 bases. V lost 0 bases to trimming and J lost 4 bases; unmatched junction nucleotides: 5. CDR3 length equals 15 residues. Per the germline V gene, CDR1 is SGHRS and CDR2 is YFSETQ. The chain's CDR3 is CASSLGQGVADTQYF. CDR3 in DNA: TGCGCCAGCAGCTTGGGGCAGGGGGTGGCAGATACGCAGTATTTT.

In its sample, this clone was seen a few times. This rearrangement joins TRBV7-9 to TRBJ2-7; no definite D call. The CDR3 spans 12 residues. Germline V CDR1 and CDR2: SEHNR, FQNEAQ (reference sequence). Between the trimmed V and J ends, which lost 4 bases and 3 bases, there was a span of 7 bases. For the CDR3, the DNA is TGTGCCAGCAGCTCCGTATTCTACGAGCAGTACTTC. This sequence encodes CASSSVFYEQYF. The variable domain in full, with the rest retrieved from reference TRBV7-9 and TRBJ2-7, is DTGVSQNPRHKITKRGQNVTFRCDPISEHNRLYWYRQTLGQGPEFLTYFQNEAQLEKSRLLSDRFSAERPKGSFSTLEIQRTEQGDSAMYLCASSSVFYEQYFGPGTRLTVT.

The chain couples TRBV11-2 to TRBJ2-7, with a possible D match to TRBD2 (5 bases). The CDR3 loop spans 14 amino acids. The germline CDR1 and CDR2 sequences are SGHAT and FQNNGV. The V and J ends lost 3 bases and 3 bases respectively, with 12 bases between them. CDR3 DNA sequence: TGTGCCAGCAGCTTTGAACCGGGAAACTACGAGCAGTACTTC. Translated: CASSFEPGNYEQYF.

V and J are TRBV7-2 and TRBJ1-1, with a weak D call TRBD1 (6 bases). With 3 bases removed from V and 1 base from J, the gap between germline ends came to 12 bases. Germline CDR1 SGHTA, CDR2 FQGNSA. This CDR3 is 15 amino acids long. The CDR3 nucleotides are TGTGCCAGCAGCTTTGGCAGGGGATGGAACACTGAAGCTTTCTTT. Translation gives CASSFGRGWNTEAFF.

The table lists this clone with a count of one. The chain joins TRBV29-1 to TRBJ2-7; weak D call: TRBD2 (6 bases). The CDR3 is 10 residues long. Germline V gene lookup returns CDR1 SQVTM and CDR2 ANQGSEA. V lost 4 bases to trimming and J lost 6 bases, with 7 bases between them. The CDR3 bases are TGCAGCGTTGGCGGGGCCGAGCAGTACTTC. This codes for CSVGGAEQYF.

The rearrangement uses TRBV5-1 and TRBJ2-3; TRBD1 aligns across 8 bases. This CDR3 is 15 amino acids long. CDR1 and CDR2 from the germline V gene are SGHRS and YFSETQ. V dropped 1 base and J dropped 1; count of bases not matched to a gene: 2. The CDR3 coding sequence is TGCGCCAGCAGCTTGATACAGGGGGGCACAGATACGCAGTATTTT. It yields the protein CASSLIQGGTDTQYF.

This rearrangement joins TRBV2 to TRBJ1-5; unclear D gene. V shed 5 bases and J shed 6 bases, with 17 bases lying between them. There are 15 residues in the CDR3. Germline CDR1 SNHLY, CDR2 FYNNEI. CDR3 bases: TGTGCCAGCAGTTCTCTCGACCTCCCGGGTCAGCCCCAGCATTTT. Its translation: CASSSLDLPGQPQHF.

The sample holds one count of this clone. The CDR3 DNA is TGTGCCAGCAGCTCATCGGGACAGGGCCAAGAGACCCAGTACTTC. Residues: CASSSSGQGQETQYF. The chain couples TRBV13 to TRBJ2-5; 9 bases line up with TRBD1. Germline CDR1 PRHDT, CDR2 FYEKMQ (reference sequence). This CDR3 has 15 amino acids. The J segment lost 1 base and the V segment lost 4 bases, leaving 4 bases of the junction unmatched. Drawing the rest from reference TRBV13 and TRBJ2-5, the complete variable domain is AAGVIQSPRHLIKEKRETATLKCYPIPRHDTVYWYQQGPGQDPQFLISFYEKMQSDKGSIPDRFSAQQFSDYHSELNMSSLELGDSALYFCASSSSGQGQETQYFGPGTRLLVL.

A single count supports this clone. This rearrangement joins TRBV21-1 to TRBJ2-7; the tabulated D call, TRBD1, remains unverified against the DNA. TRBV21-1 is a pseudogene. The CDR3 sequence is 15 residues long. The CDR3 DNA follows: TGTGCCAGCAGCAAAGCTCACCGGGACAGGCACGAGCAGTACTTC. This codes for CASSKAHRDRHEQYF.

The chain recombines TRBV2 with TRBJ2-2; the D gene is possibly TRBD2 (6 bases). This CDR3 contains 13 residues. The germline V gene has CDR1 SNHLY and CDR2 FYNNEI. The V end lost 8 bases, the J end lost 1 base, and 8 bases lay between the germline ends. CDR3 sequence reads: CASGTGNTGELFF. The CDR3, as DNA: TGTGCCAGCGGGACTGGGAACACCGGGGAGCTGTTTTTT.

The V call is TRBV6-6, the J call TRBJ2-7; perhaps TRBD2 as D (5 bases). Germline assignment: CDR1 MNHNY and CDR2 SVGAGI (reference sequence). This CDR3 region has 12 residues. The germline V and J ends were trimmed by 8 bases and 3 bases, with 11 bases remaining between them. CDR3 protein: CASAPSFYEQYF. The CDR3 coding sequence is TGTGCCAGCGCCCCTAGCTTCTACGAGCAGTACTTC.

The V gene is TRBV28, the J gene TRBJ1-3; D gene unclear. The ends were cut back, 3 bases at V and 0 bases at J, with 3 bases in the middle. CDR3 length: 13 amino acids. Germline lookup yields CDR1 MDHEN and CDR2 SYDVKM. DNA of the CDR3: TGTGCCAGCAGTTTTAGCTCTGGAAACACCATATATTTT. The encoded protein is CASSFSSGNTIYF.

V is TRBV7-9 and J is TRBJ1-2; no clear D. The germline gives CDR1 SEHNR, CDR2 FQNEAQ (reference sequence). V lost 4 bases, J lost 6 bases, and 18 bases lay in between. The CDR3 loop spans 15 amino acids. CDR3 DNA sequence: TGTGCCAGCAGCTCCCAGGCGGGAAGGGTGGATGGCTACACCTTC. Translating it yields CASSSQAGRVDGYTF.

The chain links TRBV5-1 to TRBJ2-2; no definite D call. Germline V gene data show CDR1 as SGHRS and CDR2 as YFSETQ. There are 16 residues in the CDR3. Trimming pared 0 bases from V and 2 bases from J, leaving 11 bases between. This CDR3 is CASSLEGGLNTGELFF. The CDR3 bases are TGCGCCAGCAGCTTGGAAGGCGGTCTTAACACCGGGGAGCTGTTTTTT.

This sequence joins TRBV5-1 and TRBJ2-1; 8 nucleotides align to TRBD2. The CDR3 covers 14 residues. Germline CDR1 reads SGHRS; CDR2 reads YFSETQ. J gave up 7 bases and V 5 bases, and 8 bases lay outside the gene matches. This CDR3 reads CASRQTGGPNEQFF. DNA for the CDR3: TGCGCCAGCAGGCAGACGGGAGGGCCTAATGAGCAGTTCTTC.

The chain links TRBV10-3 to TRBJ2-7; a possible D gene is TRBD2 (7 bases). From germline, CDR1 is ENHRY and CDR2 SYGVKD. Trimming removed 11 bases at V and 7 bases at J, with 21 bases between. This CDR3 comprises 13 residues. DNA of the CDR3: TGTGCCGTTGGGGGCCGGGCGGGGGAAGAGCAGTACTTC. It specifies CAVGGRAGEEQYF.

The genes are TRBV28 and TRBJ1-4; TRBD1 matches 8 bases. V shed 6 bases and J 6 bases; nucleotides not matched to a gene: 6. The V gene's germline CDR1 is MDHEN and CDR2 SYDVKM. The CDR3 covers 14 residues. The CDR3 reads CASRRQGMDEKLFF. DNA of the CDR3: TGTGCCAGCAGGAGACAGGGGATGGATGAAAAACTGTTTTTT.

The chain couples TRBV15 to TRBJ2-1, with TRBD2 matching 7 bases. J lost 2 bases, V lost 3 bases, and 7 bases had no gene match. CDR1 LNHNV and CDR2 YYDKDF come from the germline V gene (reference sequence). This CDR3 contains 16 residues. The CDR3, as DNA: TGTGCCACCAGCAGGGGTGATAGCGGGCCCTACAATGAGCAGTTCTTC. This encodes CATSRGDSGPYNEQFF.